A selection of T cell receptor beta chains follows, all from one sample in a study of cytomegalovirus exposure and HLA in healthy donors. The protocol was immunoSEQ multiplex PCR, while the TCRdb copy is restricted to in-frame clones and leaves out a portion. The sample yields 150,000 to 200,000 clones, approximately 85% seen once. The sample was PBMCs. All receptors derive from a man between 18 and 29 years old in good health and CMV-seropositive. The CDR3 runs from the conserved cysteine through the conserved F or W. A D gene is named only where the DNA matches it firmly. Not every row has a clone size; where given, it reads once, few, many or a size class.

V gene	clone size	J gene	D gene	CDR3 DNA	CDR3 protein
TRBV6-1	-	TRBJ2-7	TRBD2	TGTGCCAGCAGTTTTCCTAGCGGGGGGGCCTACGAGCAGTACTTC	CASSFPSGGAYEQYF
TRBV4-3	few	TRBJ1-1	-	TGCGCCAGCAGCCAAGAAGCCAGGGGTTGGACTGAAGCTTTCTTT	CASSQEARGWTEAFF
TRBV4-1	-	TRBJ2-5	TRBD1	TGCGCCAGCAGCCATCCCGACAGGGTTGAGACCCAGTACTTC	CASSHPDRVETQYF
TRBV20-1	-	TRBJ1-3	TRBD1	TGCAGTGCCATCGACAGGGGCACCATATATTTT	CSAIDRGTIYF
TRBV19	-	TRBJ1-1	TRBD1	TGTGCCAGTAGCCAGAAACAGGGGATGGGAGCTTTCTTT	CASSQKQGMGAFF
TRBV6-1	-	TRBJ2-2	TRBD2	TGTGCCAGCAAGCGGGGTTTCGACGGGGAGCTGTTTTTT	CASKRGFDGELFF
TRBV7-9	-	TRBJ1-1	TRBD1	TGTTCCAGCAGCTTAGCGGCAGGGGGAAACACTGAAGCTTTCTTT	CSSSLAAGGNTEAFF
TRBV10-3	-	TRBJ2-1	TRBD1	TGTGCCATCAGTGGCAGGCCTAGCCCGGGACAGTACAATGAGCAGTTCTTC	CAISGRPSPGQYNEQFF
TRBV19	many	TRBJ1-1	-	TGTGCCAGTAGTAAGTTACACAGTCAGAACACTGAAGCTTTCTTT	CASSKLHSQNTEAFF
TRBV4-2	-	TRBJ1-5	-	TGTGCCAGCAGCCTTGAAGCGGAGACTCAGCCCCAGCATTTT	CASSLEAETQPQHF
TRBV5-6	-	TRBJ2-1	TRBD2	TGTGCCAGCAGCTTGAGGTCCCTAGCGGGTTACAATGAGCAGTTCTTC	CASSLRSLAGYNEQFF